The present entry profiles one TCR beta chain with its context. These data originate in a study of blood T cell repertoires in COVID-19. V gave up 0 bases and J gave up 6 bases, with 11 bases separating them. Germline V lookup: CDR1 MNHNY, CDR2 SVGAGI (reference sequence). CDR3 length: 14 residues. Only in-frame clones appear in the TCRdb table, and some are missing; sequencing was by immunoSEQ multiplex PCR. The repertoire has approximately 190,000 clones, about 80% of them found once; the top ten carry around 6.9%. The chain links TRBV6-6 to TRBJ1-2; D gene unclear. The specimen was peripheral blood. This TCR came from a man between 60 and 75 years old with acute or convalescent COVID-19. The CDR3: CASSYSAGNNGYTF. In nucleotides, the CDR3 is TGTGCCAGCAGTTACTCAGCCGGGAACAATGGCTACACCTTC.